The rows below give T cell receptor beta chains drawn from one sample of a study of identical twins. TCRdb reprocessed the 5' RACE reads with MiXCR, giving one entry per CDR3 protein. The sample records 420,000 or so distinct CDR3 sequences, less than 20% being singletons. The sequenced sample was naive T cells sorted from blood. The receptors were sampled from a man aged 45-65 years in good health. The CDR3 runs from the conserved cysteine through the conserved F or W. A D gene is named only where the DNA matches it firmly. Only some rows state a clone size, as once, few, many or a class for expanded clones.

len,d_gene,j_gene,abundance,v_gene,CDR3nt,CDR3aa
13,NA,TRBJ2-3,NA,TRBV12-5,TGTGCTAGTGGCCAGACTAGTTGGGATACGCAGTATTTT,CASGQTSWDTQYF
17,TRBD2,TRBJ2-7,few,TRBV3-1,TGTGCCAGCAGCCGCCCTGGGACTAGCGGGGACTCCTACGAGCAGTACTTC,CASSRPGTSGDSYEQYF
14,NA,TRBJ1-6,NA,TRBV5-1,TGCGCCAGCAGCTTTTATCCAGGGAATTCACTCCTCCACTTT,CASSFYPGNSLLHF
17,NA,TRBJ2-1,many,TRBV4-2,TGTGCCAGCAGCCAAGGGGTCCGGCCAGGGACCTACAATGAGCAGTTCTTC,CASSQGVRPGTYNEQFF
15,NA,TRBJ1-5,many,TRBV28,TGTGCCAGCAGTTCCCCTACTAGTAGCAATCAGCCCCAGCATTTT,CASSSPTSSNQPQHF
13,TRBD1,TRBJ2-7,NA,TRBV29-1,TGCAGCGTAGCCCGGGACAGGGGATACGAGCAGTACTTC,CSVARDRGYEQYF
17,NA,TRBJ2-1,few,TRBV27,TGTGCCAGCAGTCCTGAAGTGGGGTACGGTGGATTCAATGAGCAGTTCTTC,CASSPEVGYGGFNEQFF
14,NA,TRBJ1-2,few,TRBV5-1,TGCGCCAGCAGGCGGACGGACCCTAACTATGGCTACACCTTC,CASRRTDPNYGYTF
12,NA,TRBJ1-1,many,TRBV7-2,TGTGCCAGCAGCTCGGGTTGGGTTCCCGCTTTCTTT,CASSSGWVPAFF
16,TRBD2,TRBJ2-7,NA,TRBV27,TGTGCCAGCAGTTCACGGCTAGCGGGAGGGTCCTACGAGCAGTACTTC,CASSSRLAGGSYEQYF
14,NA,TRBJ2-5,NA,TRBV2,TGTGCCAGCAGACGAGACAGTCGGGGGGAGACCCAGTACTTC,CASRRDSRGETQYF
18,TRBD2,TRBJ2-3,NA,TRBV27,TGTGCCAGCAGGATTAAAGCGGGAGTGAGGTTTGGATCAGATACGCAGTATTTT,CASRIKAGVRFGSDTQYF
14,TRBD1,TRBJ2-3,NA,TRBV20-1,TGCAGTGCTAACAGACAGGGTGTAACAGATACGCAGTATTTT,CSANRQGVTDTQYF
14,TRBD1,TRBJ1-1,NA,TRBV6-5,TGTGCCAGCAGTTACAGACAGGGGGCAAATGAAGCTTTCTTT,CASSYRQGANEAFF
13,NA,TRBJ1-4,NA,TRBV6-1,TGTGCCAGCAAGGTCGGGTTTGATGAAAAACTGTTTTTT,CASKVGFDEKLFF
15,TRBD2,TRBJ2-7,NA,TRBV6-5,TGTGCCAGCAGTTACTTCGCGGGAGCCGGCTACGAGCAGTACTTC,CASSYFAGAGYEQYF
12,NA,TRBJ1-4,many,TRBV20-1,TGCGGGGGGGCAGGGACAAGAGAAAAACTGTTTTTT,CGGAGTREKLFF
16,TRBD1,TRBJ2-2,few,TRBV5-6,TGTGCCAGCAGCTTGGGGACAGGGGGAGCCCACGGGGAGCTGTTTTTT,CASSLGTGGAHGELFF
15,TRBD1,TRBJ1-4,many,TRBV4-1,TGCGCCAGCAGCCAATCCGGGACAGGGAGGGAAAAACTGTTTTTT,CASSQSGTGREKLFF
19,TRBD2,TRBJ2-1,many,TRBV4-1,TGCGCCAGCAGCCAAGGACCAGCGGGGGAGATCATCTATTACAATGAGCAGTTCTTC,CASSQGPAGEIIYYNEQFF
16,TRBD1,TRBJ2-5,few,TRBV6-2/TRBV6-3,TGTGCCAGCAGTTTCCGGGACAGGGGGCTCCGCGAGACCCAGTACTTC,CASSFRDRGLRETQYF
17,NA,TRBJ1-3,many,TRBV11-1,TGTGCCAGCAGCGTTCGTCCGGGACAAAACTCTGGAAACACCATATATTTT,CASSVRPGQNSGNTIYF
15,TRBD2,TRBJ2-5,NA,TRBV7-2,TGTGCCAGCAGCTTCAGCGGGGGGGCCGTAGAGACCCAGTACTTC,CASSFSGGAVETQYF
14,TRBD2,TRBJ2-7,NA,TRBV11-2,TGTGCCAGCCGCCCTAGCGGGGGGTTCGTCGAGCAGTACTTC,CASRPSGGFVEQYF
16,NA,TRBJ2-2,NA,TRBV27,TGTGCCAGCAGTTTTCTTGGGGGCGCGGGTCCCGGGGAGCTGTTTTTT,CASSFLGGAGPGELFF
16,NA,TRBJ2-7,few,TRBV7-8,TGTGCCAGCAGCTTAGACGCCCTAGGCCCATCCTACGAGCAGTACTTC,CASSLDALGPSYEQYF
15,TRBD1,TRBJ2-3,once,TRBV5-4,TGTGCCAGCAGCTTGGCCGACAGGGCCGCAGGTACGCAGTATTTT,CASSLADRAAGTQYF
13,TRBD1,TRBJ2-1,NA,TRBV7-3,TGTGCCAGCAGCTCGGACAGGGACAATGAGCAGTTCTTC,CASSSDRDNEQFF
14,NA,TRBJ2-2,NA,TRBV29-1,TGCAGCGTTGAAGGGTCAGGGGCCCCCGGGGAGCTGTTTTTT,CSVEGSGAPGELFF
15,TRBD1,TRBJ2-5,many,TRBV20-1,TGCAGTGCTAGGTCCCCCCACAGGGGCAAAGAGACCCAGTACTTC,CSARSPHRGKETQYF
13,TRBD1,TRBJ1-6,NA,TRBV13,TGTGCCAGCAGTAAGGGGGCGAGTTCACCCCTCCACTTT,CASSKGASSPLHF
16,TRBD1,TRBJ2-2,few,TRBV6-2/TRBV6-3,TGTGCCAGCAGTTACGCGCGACAGGGTGCGGACGGGGAGCTGTTTTTT,CASSYARQGADGELFF
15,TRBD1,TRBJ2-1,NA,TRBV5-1,TGCGCCAGCAGCTTGGAGGGACAGGACTACAATGAGCAGTTCTTC,CASSLEGQDYNEQFF
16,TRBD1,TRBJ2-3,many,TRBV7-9,TGTGCCAGCGCCCCGGGACAGGGCTTGAGACGGGATACGCAGTATTTT,CASAPGQGLRRDTQYF
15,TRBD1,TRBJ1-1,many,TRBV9,TGTGCCAGCAACCCTCTCGACAGGGGGAACACTGAAGCTTTCTTT,CASNPLDRGNTEAFF
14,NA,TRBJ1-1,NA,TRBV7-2,TGTGCCAGCAGCTTGGGGATAGCGAACACTGAAGCTTTCTTT,CASSLGIANTEAFF
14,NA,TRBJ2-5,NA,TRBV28,TGTGCCAGCAGTCCTTTGACAGGTAGAGAGACCCAGTACTTC,CASSPLTGRETQYF
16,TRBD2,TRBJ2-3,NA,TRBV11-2,TGTGCCAGCAGCATACTTTGGACTAGCGGGCAAGATACGCAGTATTTT,CASSILWTSGQDTQYF